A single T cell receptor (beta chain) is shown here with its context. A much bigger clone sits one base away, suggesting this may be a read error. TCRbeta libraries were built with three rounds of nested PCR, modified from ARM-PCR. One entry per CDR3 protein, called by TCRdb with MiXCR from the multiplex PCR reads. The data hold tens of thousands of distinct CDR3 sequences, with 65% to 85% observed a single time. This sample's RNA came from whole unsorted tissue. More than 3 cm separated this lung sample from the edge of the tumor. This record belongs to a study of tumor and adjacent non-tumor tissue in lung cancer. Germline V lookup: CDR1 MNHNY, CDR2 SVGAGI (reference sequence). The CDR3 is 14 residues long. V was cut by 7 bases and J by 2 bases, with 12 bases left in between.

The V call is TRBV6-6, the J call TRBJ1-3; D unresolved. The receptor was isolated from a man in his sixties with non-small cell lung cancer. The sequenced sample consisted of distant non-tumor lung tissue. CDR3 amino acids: CASNPGSTGNTIYF. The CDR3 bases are TGTGCCAGCAACCCGGGGAGCACTGGAAACACCATATATTTT.